This TCR beta chain was obtained from a study of blood T cell repertoires in COVID-19. Study background: Samples came from the United States, Italy and Spain, spanning acute and convalescent COVID-19. PBMCs, B-cell-depleted T cells, or T cells provided the cDNA or gDNA that made up the material.

This CDR3 region has 14 residues. Trimming cost V 4 bases and J 3 bases; bases outside gene matches: 5. Germline CDR1 and CDR2: SGHRS and YFSETQ. Per the authors' pipeline: Researchers report that nucleated cell counts were estimated from reference gene primer amplification. The method was immunoSEQ multiplex PCR; TCRdb's version includes in-frame clones alone and lacks a portion of them. The DNA was the basis for D and trimming; V, J and clone size are from that table. The sample has roughly 150,000 clones, 65% to 90% seen once. Source material: peripheral blood. The gene calls are TRBV5-1 and TRBJ1-1; 8 bases match TRBD1. The sequence derives from a woman between 50 and 59 years old in a cohort sampled during active or convalescent COVID-19. This CDR3 reads CASSRGQEHTEAFF. As DNA, the CDR3 is TGCGCCAGCAGCCGGGGACAGGAACACACTGAAGCTTTCTTT.